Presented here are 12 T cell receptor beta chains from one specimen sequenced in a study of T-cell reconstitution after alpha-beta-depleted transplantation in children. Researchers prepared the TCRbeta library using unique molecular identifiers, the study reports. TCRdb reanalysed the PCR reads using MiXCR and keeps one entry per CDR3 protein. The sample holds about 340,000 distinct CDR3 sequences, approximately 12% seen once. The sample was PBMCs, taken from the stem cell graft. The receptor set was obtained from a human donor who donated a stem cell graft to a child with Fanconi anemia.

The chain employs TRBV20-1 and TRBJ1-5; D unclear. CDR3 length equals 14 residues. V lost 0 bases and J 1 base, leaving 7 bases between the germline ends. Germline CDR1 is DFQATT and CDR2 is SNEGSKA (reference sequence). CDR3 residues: CSARDPGSNQPQHF. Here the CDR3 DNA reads TGCAGTGCTAGAGATCCTGGGAGCAATCAGCCCCAGCATTTT.

CDR3 nucleotide sequence: TGCGCCAGCAGCCCGGAAGCCTTTACCGTTCAAGAGACCCAGTACTTC. It yields the protein CASSPEAFTVQETQYF. This chain joins TRBV5-1 and TRBJ2-5; D unresolved. Germline CDR1 is SGHRS and CDR2 is YFSETQ. Trimming removed 4 bases at V and 2 bases at J, with 18 bases between. This CDR3 is built from 16 residues.

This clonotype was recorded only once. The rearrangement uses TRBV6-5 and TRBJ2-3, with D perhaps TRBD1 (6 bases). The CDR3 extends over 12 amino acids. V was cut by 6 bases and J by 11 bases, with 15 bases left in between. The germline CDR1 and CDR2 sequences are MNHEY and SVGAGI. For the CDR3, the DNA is TGTGCCAGCAGCCTGGACAGAGTGAGGCAGTATTTT. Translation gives CASSLDRVRQYF.

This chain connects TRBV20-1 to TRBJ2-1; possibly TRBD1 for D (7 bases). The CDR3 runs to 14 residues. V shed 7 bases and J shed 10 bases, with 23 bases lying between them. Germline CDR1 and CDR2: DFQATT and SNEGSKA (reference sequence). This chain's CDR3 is CSVTTGIPGGEQFF. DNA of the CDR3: TGCAGTGTTACGACAGGGATACCCGGAGGGGAGCAGTTCTTC.

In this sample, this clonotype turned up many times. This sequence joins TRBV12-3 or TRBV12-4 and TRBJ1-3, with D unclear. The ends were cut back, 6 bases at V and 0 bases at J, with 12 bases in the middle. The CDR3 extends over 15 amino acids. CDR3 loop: CASSPRRSSGNTIYF. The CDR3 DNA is TGTGCCAGCAGCCCCCGGCGCAGCTCTGGAAACACCATATATTTT.

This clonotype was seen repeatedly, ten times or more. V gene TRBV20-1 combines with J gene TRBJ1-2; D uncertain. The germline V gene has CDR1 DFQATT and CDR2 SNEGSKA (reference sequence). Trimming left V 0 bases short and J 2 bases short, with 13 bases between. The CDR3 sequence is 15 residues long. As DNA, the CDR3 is TGCAGTGCTAGAGATCATTCGGAGGGAAACTATGGCTACACCTTC. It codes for CSARDHSEGNYGYTF.

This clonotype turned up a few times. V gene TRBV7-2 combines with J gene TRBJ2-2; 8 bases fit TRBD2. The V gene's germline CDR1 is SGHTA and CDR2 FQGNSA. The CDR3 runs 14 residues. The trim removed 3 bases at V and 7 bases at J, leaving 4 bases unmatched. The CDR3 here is CASSFGSGGGELFF. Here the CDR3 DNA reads TGTGCCAGCAGCTTTGGGAGCGGGGGCGGGGAGCTGTTTTTT. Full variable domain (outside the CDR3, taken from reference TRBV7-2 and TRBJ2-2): GAGVSQSPSNKVTEKGKDVELRCDPISGHTALYWYRQSLGQGLEFLIYFQGNSAPDKSGLPSDRFSAERTGGSVSTLTIQRTQQEDSAVYLCASSFGSGGGELFFGEGSRLTVL.

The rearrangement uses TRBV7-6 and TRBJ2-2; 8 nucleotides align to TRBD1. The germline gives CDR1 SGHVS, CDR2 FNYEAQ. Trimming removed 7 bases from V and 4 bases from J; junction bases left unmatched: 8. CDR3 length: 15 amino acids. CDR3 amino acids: CASTRTGFLTGELFF. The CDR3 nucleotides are TGTGCCAGCACCCGGACAGGGTTCCTCACCGGGGAGCTGTTTTTT.

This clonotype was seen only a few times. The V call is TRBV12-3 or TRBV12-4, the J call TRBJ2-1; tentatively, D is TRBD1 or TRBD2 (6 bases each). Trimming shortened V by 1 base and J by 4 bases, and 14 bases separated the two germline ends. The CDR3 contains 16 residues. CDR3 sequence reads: CASSLGEGGRYNEQFF. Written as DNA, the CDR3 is TGTGCCAGCAGTTTAGGAGAGGGGGGCAGGTACAATGAGCAGTTCTTC.

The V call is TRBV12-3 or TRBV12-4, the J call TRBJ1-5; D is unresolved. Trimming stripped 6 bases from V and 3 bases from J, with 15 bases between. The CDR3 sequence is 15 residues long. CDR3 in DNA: TGTGCCAGCAGGACTGGAACAGCCCCCAATCAGCCCCAGCATTTT. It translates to CASRTGTAPNQPQHF.

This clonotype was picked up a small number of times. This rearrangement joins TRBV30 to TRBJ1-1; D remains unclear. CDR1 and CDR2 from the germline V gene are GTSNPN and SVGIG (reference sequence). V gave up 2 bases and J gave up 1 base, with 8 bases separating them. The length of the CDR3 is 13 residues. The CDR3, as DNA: TGTGCCTGGAGTAGCTACGGGAACACTGAAGCTTTCTTT. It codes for CAWSSYGNTEAFF.

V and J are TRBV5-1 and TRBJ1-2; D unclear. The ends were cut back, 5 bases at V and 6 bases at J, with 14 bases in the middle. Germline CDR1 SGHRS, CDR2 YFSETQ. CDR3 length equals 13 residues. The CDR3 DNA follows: TGCGCCAGCAGTCCTGAGGGCTCCGATGGCTACACCTTC. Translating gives CASSPEGSDGYTF.